This TCR beta chain was captured by sequencing in a study of blood T cell repertoires in COVID-19. Study in general: COVID-19 samples collected from the United States, Italy and Spain covered acute and convalescent phases. In each case, the material was cDNA or gDNA derived from T cells, B-cell-depleted T cells, or PBMCs.

Original handling: The assay estimated nucleated cells by amplifying reference gene primers. Measured with immunoSEQ multiplex PCR; TCRdb has only the in-frame clones, and not every one. The V and J calls and clone size were taken over from that table, and D and trimming were inferred from the DNA. This sample has around 150,000 clones, with 80% to 85% found just once. In this sample, this clone turned up once. Germline assignment: CDR1 GTSNPN and CDR2 SVGIG (reference sequence). The V and J ends lost 3 bases and 2 bases respectively, with 10 bases between them. The CDR3 spans 13 residues. This clonotype was sampled from a woman in her sixties or seventies with acute or convalescent COVID-19. This sequence joins TRBV30 and TRBJ1-1, with unresolved D. Sequencing was carried out using peripheral blood. The CDR3 bases are TGTGCCTGGAGCGAGGCGGGTAACACTGAAGCTTTCTTT. It specifies CAWSEAGNTEAFF.